This T cell receptor beta chain is from a study of shared clonotypes between healthy human individuals. Researchers ran the assay at a deep level. Assay used: immunoSEQ multiplex PCR; TCRdb lists only in-frame clones, some missing. This table has 450,000 to 600,000 clones, 79% appearing once. Ten or more counts support this clone. Sequencing used PBMCs. This clonotype was sampled from a woman aged 40 to 55 in good health. Some clones in this sample may be carry-over from other donors' samples.

CDR3 loop: CASKWEGETTEAFF. As DNA, the CDR3 is TGTGCCAGCAAGTGGGAAGGGGAAACCACTGAAGCTTTCTTT. The chain recombines TRBV6-4 with TRBJ1-1; the D gene is possibly TRBD1 (5 bases). V was trimmed by 7 bases and J by 4 bases, leaving 16 bases between them. From germline, CDR1 is MRHNA and CDR2 SNTAGT. The CDR3 runs 14 residues.